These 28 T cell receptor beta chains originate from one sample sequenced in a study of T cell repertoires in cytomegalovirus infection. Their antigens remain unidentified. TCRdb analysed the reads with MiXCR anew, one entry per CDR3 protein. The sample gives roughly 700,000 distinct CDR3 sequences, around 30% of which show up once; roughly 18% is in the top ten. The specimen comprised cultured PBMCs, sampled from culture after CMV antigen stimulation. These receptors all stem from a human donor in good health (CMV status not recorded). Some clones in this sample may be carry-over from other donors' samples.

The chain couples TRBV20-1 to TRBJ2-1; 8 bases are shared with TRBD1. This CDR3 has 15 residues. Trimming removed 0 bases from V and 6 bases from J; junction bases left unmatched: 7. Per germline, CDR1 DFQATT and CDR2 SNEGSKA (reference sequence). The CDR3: CSARDPRQGPNEQFF. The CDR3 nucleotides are TGCAGTGCTAGAGATCCTAGACAGGGGCCCAATGAGCAGTTCTTC.

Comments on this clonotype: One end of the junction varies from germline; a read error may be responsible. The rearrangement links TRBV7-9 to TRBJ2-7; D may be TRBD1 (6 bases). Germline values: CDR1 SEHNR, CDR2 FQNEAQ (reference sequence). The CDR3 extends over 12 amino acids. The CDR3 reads CASSQPSGQTFF. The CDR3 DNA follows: TGTGCCAGCAGCCAACCGTCCGGACAGACCTTCTTC. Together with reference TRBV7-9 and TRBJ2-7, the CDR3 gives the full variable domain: DTGVSQNPRHKITKRGQNVTFRCDPISEHNRLYWYRQTLGQGPEFLTYFQNEAQLEKSRLLSDRFSAERPKGSFSTLEIQRTEQGDSAMYLCASSQPSGQTFFGPGTRLTVT.

The CDR3 here is CASSITRGSNQPQHF. The DNA of the CDR3 is TGTGCCAGTAGTATTACGAGGGGTAGCAATCAGCCCCAGCATTTT. This chain joins TRBV19 and TRBJ1-5; a weak D match, TRBD1 (5 bases). From germline, CDR1 is LNHDA and CDR2 SQIVND (reference sequence). V was cut by 3 bases and J by 0 bases, with 9 bases left in between. The CDR3 runs to 15 residues.

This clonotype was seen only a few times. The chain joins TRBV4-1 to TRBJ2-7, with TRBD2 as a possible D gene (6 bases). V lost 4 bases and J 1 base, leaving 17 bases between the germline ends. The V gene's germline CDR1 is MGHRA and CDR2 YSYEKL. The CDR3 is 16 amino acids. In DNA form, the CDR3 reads TGCGCCAGCAGCCTATTTTCGGGAGACCATTCCTACGAGCAGTACTTC. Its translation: CASSLFSGDHSYEQYF.

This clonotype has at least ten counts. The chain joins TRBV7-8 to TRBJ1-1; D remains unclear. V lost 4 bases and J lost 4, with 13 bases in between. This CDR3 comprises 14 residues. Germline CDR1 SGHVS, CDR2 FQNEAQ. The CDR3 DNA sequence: TGTGCCAGCAGCTCTACCCCTGTTAGCACTGAAGCTTTCTTT. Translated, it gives CASSSTPVSTEAFF.

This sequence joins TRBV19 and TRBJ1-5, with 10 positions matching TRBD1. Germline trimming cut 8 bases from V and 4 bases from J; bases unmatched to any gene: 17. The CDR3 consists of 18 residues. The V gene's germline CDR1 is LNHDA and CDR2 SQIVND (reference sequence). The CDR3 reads CASGRARDRGFLNQPQHF. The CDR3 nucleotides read TGTGCCAGTGGCCGAGCCCGGGACAGGGGATTCTTGAATCAGCCCCAGCATTTT.

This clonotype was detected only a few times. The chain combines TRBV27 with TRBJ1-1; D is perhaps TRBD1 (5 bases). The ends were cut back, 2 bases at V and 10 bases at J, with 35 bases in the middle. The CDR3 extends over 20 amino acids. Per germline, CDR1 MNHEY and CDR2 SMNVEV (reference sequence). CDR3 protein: CASSLLSGTSVTKFSGTAFF. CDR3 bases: TGTGCCAGCAGTTTACTCTCGGGAACGTCGGTCACCAAATTTTCGGGGACAGCTTTCTTT.

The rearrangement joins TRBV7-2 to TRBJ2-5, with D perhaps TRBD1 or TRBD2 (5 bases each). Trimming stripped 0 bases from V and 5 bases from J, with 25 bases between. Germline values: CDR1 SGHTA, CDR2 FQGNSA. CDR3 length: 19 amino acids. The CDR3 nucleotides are TGTGCCAGCAGCTTAGCGGCATCCGGAATCGGGACGGCTAGGGAGACCCAGTACTTC. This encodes CASSLAASGIGTARETQYF.

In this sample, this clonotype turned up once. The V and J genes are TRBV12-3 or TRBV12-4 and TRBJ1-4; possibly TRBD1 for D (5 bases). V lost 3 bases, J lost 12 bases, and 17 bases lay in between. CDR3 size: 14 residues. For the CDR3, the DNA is TGTGCCAGCAGTTTTTCAGTCCCCGAAGGGGAACTGTTTTTT. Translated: CASSFSVPEGELFF.

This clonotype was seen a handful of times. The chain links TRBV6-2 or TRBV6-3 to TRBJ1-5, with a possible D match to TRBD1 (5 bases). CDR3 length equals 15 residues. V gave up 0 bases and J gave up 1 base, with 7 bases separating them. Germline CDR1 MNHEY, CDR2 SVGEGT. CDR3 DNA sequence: TGTGCCAGCAGTTACTCTCGACAGAGCAATCAGCCCCAGCATTTT. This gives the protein CASSYSRQSNQPQHF.

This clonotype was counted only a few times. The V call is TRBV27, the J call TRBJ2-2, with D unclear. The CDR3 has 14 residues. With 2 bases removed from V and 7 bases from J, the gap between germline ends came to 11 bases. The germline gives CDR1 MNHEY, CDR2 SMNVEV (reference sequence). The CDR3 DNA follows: TGTGCCAGCAGTTTACCCCAGACGGGCGGGGAGCTGTTTTTT. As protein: CASSLPQTGGELFF.

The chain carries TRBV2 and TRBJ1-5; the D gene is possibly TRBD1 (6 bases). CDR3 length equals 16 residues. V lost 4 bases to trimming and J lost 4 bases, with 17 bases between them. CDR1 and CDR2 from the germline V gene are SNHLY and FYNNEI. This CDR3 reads CASSAAGAGHNQPQHF. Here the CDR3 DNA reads TGTGCCAGCAGTGCGGCAGGGGCGGGCCATAATCAGCCCCAGCATTTT.

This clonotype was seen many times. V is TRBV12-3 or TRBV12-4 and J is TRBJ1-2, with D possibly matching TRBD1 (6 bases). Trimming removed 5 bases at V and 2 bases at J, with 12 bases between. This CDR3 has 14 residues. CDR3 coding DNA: TGTGCCAGCAGTCCATGGACAGCCAACTATGGCTACACCTTC. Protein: CASSPWTANYGYTF.

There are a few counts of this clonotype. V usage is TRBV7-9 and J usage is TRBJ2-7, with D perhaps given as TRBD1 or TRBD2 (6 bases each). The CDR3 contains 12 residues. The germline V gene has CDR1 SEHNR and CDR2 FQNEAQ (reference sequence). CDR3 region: CATGATSYEQYF. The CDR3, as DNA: TGTGCAACGGGGGCGACCTCCTACGAGCAGTACTTC. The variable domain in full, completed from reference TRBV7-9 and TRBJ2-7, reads DTGVSQNPRHKITKRGQNVTFRCDPISEHNRLYWYRQTLGQGPEFLTYFQNEAQLEKSRLLSDRFSAERPKGSFSTLEIQRTEQGDSAMYLCATGATSYEQYFGPGTRLTVT.

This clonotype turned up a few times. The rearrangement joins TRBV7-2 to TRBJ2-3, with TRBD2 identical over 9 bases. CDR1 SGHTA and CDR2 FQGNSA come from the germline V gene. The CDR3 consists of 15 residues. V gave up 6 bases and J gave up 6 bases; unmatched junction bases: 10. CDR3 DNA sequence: TGTGCCAGCAGGTGGTCGGCGGGAGGGGAGGATACGCAGTATTTT. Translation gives CASRWSAGGEDTQYF.

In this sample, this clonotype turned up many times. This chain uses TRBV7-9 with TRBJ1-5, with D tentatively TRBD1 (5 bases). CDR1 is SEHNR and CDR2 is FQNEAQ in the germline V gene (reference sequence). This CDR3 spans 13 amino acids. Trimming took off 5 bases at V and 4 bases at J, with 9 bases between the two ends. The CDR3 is CASSAQENQPQHF. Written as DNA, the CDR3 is TGTGCCAGCAGCGCACAGGAAAATCAGCCCCAGCATTTT. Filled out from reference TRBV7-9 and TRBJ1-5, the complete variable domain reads DTGVSQNPRHKITKRGQNVTFRCDPISEHNRLYWYRQTLGQGPEFLTYFQNEAQLEKSRLLSDRFSAERPKGSFSTLEIQRTEQGDSAMYLCASSAQENQPQHFGDGTRLSIL.

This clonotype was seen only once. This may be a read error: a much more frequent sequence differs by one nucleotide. CDR3 loop: CASSPRAATYEQYF. The CDR3 DNA sequence: TGTGCCAGCAGCCCTAGGGCAGCGACCTACGAGCAGTACTTC. The V gene is TRBV7-2, the J gene TRBJ2-7; D is undetermined. V gave up 5 bases and J gave up 2 bases, with 13 bases separating them. The CDR3 sequence is 14 residues long. Germline V lookup: CDR1 SGHTA, CDR2 FQGNSA.

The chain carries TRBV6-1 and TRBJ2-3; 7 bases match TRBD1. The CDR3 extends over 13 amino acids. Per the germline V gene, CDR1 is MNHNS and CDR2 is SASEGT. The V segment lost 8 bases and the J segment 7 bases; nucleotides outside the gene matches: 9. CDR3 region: CASGTAISNTQYF. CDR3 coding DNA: TGTGCCAGCGGGACAGCTATTTCGAATACGCAGTATTTT.

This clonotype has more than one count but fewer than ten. The CDR3 here is CASSSPRGYRMNTEAFF. As DNA, the CDR3 is TGTGCCAGCAGTTCCCCTCGAGGGTACCGCATGAACACTGAAGCTTTCTTT. V gene TRBV28 combines with J gene TRBJ1-1; no reliable D call. The length of the CDR3 is 17 residues. V was cut by 4 bases and J by 0 bases, with 18 bases left in between. Germline CDR1 reads MDHEN; CDR2 reads SYDVKM. Combining the CDR3 with reference TRBV28 and TRBJ1-1 gives the whole variable domain DVKVTQSSRYLVKRTGEKVFLECVQDMDHENMFWYRQDPGLGLRLIYFSYDVKMKEKGDIPEGYSVSREKKERFSLILESASTNQTSMYLCASSSPRGYRMNTEAFFGQGTRLTVV.

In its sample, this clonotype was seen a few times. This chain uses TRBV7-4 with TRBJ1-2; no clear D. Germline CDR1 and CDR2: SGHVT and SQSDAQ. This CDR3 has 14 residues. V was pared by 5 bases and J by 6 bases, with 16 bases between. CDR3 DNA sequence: TGTGCCAGCAGCCCCAAAGGACCGTACGATGGCTACACCTTC. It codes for CASSPKGPYDGYTF.

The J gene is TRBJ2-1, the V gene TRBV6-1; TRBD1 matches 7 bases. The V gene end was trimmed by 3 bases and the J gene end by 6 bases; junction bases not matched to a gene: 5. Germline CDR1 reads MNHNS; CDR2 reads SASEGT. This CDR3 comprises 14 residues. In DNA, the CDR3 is TGTGCCAGCAGTGATCAGCCAGGGGGCAATGAGCAGTTCTTC. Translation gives CASSDQPGGNEQFF.

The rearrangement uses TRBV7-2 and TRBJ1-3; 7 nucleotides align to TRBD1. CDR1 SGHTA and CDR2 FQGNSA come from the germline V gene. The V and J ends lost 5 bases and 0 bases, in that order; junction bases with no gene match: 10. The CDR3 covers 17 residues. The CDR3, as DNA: TGTGCCAGCAGCCCAGGCAACAGGGGAAACTCTGGAAACACCATATATTTT. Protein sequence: CASSPGNRGNSGNTIYF.

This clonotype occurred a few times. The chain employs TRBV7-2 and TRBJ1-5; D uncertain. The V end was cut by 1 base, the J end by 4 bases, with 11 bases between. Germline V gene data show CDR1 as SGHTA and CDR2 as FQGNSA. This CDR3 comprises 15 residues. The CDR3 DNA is TGTGCCAGCAGCTTAGAGCCGGGAGCAAATCAGCCCCAGCATTTT. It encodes CASSLEPGANQPQHF.

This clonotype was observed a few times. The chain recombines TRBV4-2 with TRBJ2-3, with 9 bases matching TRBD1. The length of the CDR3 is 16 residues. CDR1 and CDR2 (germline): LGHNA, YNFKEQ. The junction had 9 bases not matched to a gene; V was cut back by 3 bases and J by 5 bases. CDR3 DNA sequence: TGTGCCAGCAGCCACCCGACAGGGGGGGTTCGAGATACGCAGTATTTT. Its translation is CASSHPTGGVRDTQYF.

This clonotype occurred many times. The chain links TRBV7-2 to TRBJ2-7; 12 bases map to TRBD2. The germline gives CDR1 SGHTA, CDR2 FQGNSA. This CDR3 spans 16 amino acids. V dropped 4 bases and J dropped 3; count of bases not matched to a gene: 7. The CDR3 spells CASSSASGRANYEQYF. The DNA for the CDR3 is TGTGCCAGCAGCTCAGCTAGCGGGAGGGCCAACTACGAGCAGTACTTC.

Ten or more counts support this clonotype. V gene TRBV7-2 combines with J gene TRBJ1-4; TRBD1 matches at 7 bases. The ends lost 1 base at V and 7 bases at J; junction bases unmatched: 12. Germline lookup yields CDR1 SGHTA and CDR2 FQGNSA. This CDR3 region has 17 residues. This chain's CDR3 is CASSLGMAAGGGEKLFF. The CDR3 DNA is TGTGCCAGCAGCTTAGGCATGGCGGCAGGGGGAGGTGAAAAACTGTTTTTT.

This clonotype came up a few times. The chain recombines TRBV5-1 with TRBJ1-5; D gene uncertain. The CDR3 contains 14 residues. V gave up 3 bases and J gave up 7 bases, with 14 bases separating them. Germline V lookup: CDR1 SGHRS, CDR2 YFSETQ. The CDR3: CASSSLPGIQPQHF. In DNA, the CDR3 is TGCGCCAGCAGCTCCCTTCCGGGTATCCAGCCCCAGCATTTT.

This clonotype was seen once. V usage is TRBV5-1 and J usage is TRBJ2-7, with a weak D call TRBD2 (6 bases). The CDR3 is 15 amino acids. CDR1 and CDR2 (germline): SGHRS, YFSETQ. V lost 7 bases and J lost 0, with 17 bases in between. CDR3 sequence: CASRDWGSHSYEQYF. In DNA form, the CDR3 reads TGCGCCAGCCGGGACTGGGGCTCCCACTCCTACGAGCAGTACTTC. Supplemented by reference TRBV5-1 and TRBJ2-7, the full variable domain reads KAGVTQTPRYLIKTRGQQVTLSCSPISGHRSVSWYQQTPGQGLQFLFEYFSETQRNKGNFPGRFSGRQFSNSRSEMNVSTLELGDSALYLCASRDWGSHSYEQYFGPGTRLTVT.